This T cell receptor (beta chain) is from a study of blood T cell repertoires in COVID-19. Study as a whole: Researchers got acute and convalescent COVID-19 samples from the United States, Italy and Spain. Sources were T cells, B-cell-depleted T cells, or PBMCs; the material itself was cDNA or gDNA.

The length of the CDR3 is 16 residues. V trimming: 5 bases; J trimming: 0 bases; junction bases outside the gene matches: 8. Germline values: CDR1 SGHNT, CDR2 YENEEA. TCRdb's table, derived via immunoSEQ multiplex PCR, lists solely in-frame clones and lacks some. The data hold about 210,000 clones, with 84% observed a single time. This sequence was found in a woman of 80 years or more with COVID-19, enrolled during active disease. The chain uses TRBV11-3 and TRBJ1-1, with 8 bases matching TRBD1. Sequenced sample: peripheral blood. CDR3 sequence (DNA): TGTGCCAGCAGCGACCCACTACAGGGGGTGAACACTGAAGCTTTCTTT. Protein product: CASSDPLQGVNTEAFF. Full variable domain (outside the CDR3, taken from reference TRBV11-3 and TRBJ1-1): EAGVVQSPRYKIIEKKQPVAFWCNPISGHNTLYWYLQNLGQGPELLIRYENEEAVDDSQLPKDRFSAERLKGVDSTLKIQPAELGDSAVYLCASSDPLQGVNTEAFFGQGTRLTVV.